These 27 T cell receptor beta chains share one sample of origin, sequenced in a study of T cells in Graves' hyperthyroidism and ophthalmopathy. Using RNA transcripts as the source, TCR beta CDR3 regions were amplified. Primed by the HTBI set, a first-round RT-PCR was run on the TCR CDR3. TCRdb itself ran the multiplex PCR reads through MiXCR, one entry per CDR3 protein. This repertoire shows 350,000 to 400,000 distinct CDR3 sequences, about 19% found once; its top ten account for 3.7%. The sequencing sample was made of blood. Receptors were obtained from a woman aged 18-35 years with Graves' hyperthyroidism.

Comment on this clonotype: Lacking the conserved final phenylalanine or tryptophan, this CDR3 likely reflects a read error. This chain connects TRBV29-1 to TRBJ1-1, with no clear D. This CDR3 has 14 residues. Germline V gene data show CDR1 as SQVTM and CDR2 as ANQGSEA. The CDR3 DNA reads TGCAGCGTTGAGATGGACCGGATGAACTCTGAAGCTTTCTCT. Translating it yields CSVEMDRMNSEAFS.

V and J are TRBV5-1 and TRBJ1-1; 7 bases map to TRBD1. The germline gives CDR1 SGHRS, CDR2 YFSETQ. The J segment lost 7 bases and the V segment lost 5 bases, leaving 8 bases of the junction unmatched. CDR3 length equals 13 residues. CDR3 sequence: CASSLGGDSEAFF. CDR3 coding DNA: TGCGCCAGCAGTCTAGGCGGGGACAGTGAAGCTTTCTTT.

This chain uses TRBV28 with TRBJ1-1; D possibly corresponds to TRBD1 (6 bases). V was trimmed by 7 bases and J by 6 bases, leaving 27 bases between them. The germline gives CDR1 MDHEN, CDR2 SYDVKM. The CDR3 is 17 amino acids. CDR3 loop: CASITIYGGHEVPEAFF. CDR3 sequence (DNA): TGTGCCAGCATTACAATCTACGGGGGGCATGAAGTCCCTGAAGCTTTCTTT.

The table lists this clonotype with many counts. The chain links TRBV12-3 or TRBV12-4 to TRBJ2-2, with D perhaps matching TRBD1 (5 bases). V was shortened by 7 bases and J by 5 bases, with 14 bases between the two germline ends. This CDR3 has 14 amino acids. CDR3 loop: CASKRGAQTGELFF. In nucleotides, the CDR3 is TGTGCCAGCAAAAGGGGCGCGCAAACCGGGGAGCTGTTTTTT.

In its sample, this clonotype was seen many times. This chain joins TRBV7-8 and TRBJ2-5; 8 bases agree with TRBD1. Germline CDR1 reads SGHVS; CDR2 reads FQNEAQ. This CDR3 is 15 amino acids long. Losses at the gene ends were 3 bases for V and 6 bases for J; bases not matched to a gene: 9. CDR3 residues: CASSFTRTGMKTQYF. CDR3 sequence (DNA): TGTGCCAGCAGCTTTACCCGGACAGGGATGAAGACCCAGTACTTC.

The V call is TRBV2, the J call TRBJ1-1; D not certain. This CDR3 has 12 residues. Looked up from germline, CDR1 is SNHLY and CDR2 is FYNNEI. V shed 4 bases and J shed 3 bases, with 6 bases lying between them. CDR3 sequence: CASSGEDTEAFF. CDR3 DNA sequence: TGTGCCAGCAGTGGGGAGGACACTGAAGCTTTCTTT. Full variable domain (missing parts from reference TRBV2 and TRBJ1-1): EPEVTQTPSHQVTQMGQEVILRCVPISNHLYFYWYRQILGQKVEFLVSFYNNEISEKSEIFDDQFSVERPDGSNFTLKIRSTKLEDSAMYFCASSGEDTEAFFGQGTRLTVV.

This clonotype showed up many times. This sequence joins TRBV5-1 and TRBJ1-1; 7 positions agree with TRBD1. CDR3 length equals 13 residues. Trimming took 4 bases from V and 12 from J; bases not matched to a gene: 12. Germline assignment: CDR1 SGHRS and CDR2 YFSETQ. CDR3 residues: CASSTGQERLTFF. In DNA, the CDR3 is TGCGCCAGCAGCACAGGACAGGAGAGGTTGACTTTCTTT.

At least ten counts were recorded for this clonotype. The J gene is TRBJ2-2, the V gene TRBV30; TRBD1 matches 7 bases. Germline V CDR1 and CDR2: GTSNPN, SVGIG (reference sequence). The length of the CDR3 is 11 residues. The CDR3 DNA is TGTGGGGGACAGTGGACCGGGGAGCTGTTTTTT. This codes for CGGQWTGELFF. Filled out from reference TRBV30 and TRBJ2-2, the complete variable domain reads SQTIHQWPATLVQPVGSPLSLECTVEGTSNPNLYWYRQAAGRGLQLLFYSVGIGQISSEVPQNLSASRPQDRQFILSSKKLLLSDSGFYLCGGQWTGELFFGEGSRLTVL.

This clonotype appeared many times. The V call is TRBV5-1, the J call TRBJ2-7; D is perhaps TRBD1 (6 bases). There are 15 residues in the CDR3. The V end was cut by 2 bases, the J end by 0 bases, with 12 bases between. Looked up from germline, CDR1 is SGHRS and CDR2 is YFSETQ. The CDR3 sequence: CASSFGAGDSYEQYF. CDR3 in DNA: TGCGCCAGCAGCTTCGGGGCAGGGGACTCCTACGAGCAGTACTTC. Full variable domain (outside the CDR3, taken from reference TRBV5-1 and TRBJ2-7): KAGVTQTPRYLIKTRGQQVTLSCSPISGHRSVSWYQQTPGQGLQFLFEYFSETQRNKGNFPGRFSGRQFSNSRSEMNVSTLELGDSALYLCASSFGAGDSYEQYFGPGTRLTVT.

In its sample, this clonotype was seen many times. The chain carries TRBV5-1 and TRBJ1-5; 7 nucleotides agree with TRBD1. After removal of 4 bases from V and 4 bases from J, the junction contained 8 bases not matched to a gene. Germline values: CDR1 SGHRS, CDR2 YFSETQ. The CDR3 contains 15 residues. CDR3 sequence (DNA): TGCGCCAGCAGCCAGGGGGGGTCCAGGAATCAGCCCCAGCATTTT. Its protein is CASSQGGSRNQPQHF.

This clonotype was seen a few times. The chain carries TRBV30 and TRBJ1-5; 10 bases map to TRBD1. J lost 2 bases, V lost 5 bases, and 6 bases had no gene match. This CDR3 comprises 15 residues. Germline V gives CDR1 GTSNPN, CDR2 SVGIG (reference sequence). CDR3 DNA: TGTGCCTGGGGAACCGGGACAGGGGGCAATCAGCCCCAGCATTTT. This gives the protein CAWGTGTGGNQPQHF.

There are many counts of this clonotype. The gene calls are TRBV7-8 and TRBJ2-7; no firm D call. V lost 6 bases, J lost 0 bases, and 12 bases lay in between. The CDR3 totals 14 residues. Germline assignment: CDR1 SGHVS and CDR2 FQNEAQ. Here the CDR3 DNA reads TGTGCCAGCAGGCCCCAGCCGAGCTCCTACGAGCAGTACTTC. Its translation is CASRPQPSSYEQYF.

This clonotype was seen only once. CDR3 sequence reads: CARGKPQHF. CDR3 DNA sequence: TGTGCCCGCGGGAAGCCCCAGCATTTT. The rearrangement joins TRBV6-1 to TRBJ1-5; D remains unclear. Germline CDR1 MNHNS, CDR2 SASEGT. CDR3 length: 9 amino acids. Trimming cost V 11 bases and J 8 bases, with 7 bases left between them.

This clonotype was observed at least ten times. This rearrangement joins TRBV24-1 to TRBJ1-1; no definite D call. Germline-derived CDR1 and CDR2 are KGHDR and SFDVKD. V was shortened by 4 bases and J by 6 bases, with 11 bases between the two germline ends. CDR3 length: 13 amino acids. The CDR3 DNA reads TGTGCCACCAGTGAGACTGGCAGCCCTGAAGCTTTCTTT. Protein product: CATSETGSPEAFF.

This clonotype was seen repeatedly, ten times or more. The chain joins TRBV6-1 to TRBJ2-7; the match to TRBD1 covers 11 bases. CDR1 MNHNS and CDR2 SASEGT come from the germline V gene. CDR3 size: 16 residues. The junction had 6 bases not matched to a gene; V was cut back by 4 bases and J by 1 base. The CDR3 loop is CASSALRDRGSYEQYF. The CDR3 coding sequence is TGTGCCAGCAGTGCGCTTCGGGACAGGGGGTCCTACGAGCAGTACTTC.

This clonotype turned up a few times. V and J are TRBV6-1 and TRBJ2-2, with a tentative D call TRBD2 (6 bases). CDR1 and CDR2 from the germline V gene are MNHNS and SASEGT. V was cut by 6 bases and J by 7 bases, with 15 bases left in between. This CDR3 contains 14 residues. The CDR3 DNA follows: TGTGCCAGCAGCGATGGGACTTGGGGCGGGGAGCTGTTTTTT. This encodes CASSDGTWGGELFF.

This clonotype was observed many times. The V gene is TRBV24-1, the J gene TRBJ1-5; D perhaps matches TRBD1 (6 bases). This CDR3 is built from 13 residues. From germline, CDR1 is KGHDR and CDR2 SFDVKD. Trimming took off 1 base at V and 9 bases at J, with 9 bases between the two ends. CDR3 sequence reads: CATSDLGQSPQHF. The CDR3 DNA is TGTGCCACCAGTGATTTAGGACAGTCGCCCCAGCATTTT.

This clonotype was seen repeatedly, ten times or more. This sequence joins TRBV5-1 and TRBJ1-1, with D unclear. V shed 0 bases and J shed 1 base, with 10 bases lying between them. The CDR3 consists of 15 residues. Germline V CDR1 and CDR2: SGHRS, YFSETQ. DNA for the CDR3: TGCGCCAGCAGCTTGGGGCCAGACAAGAACACTGAAGCTTTCTTT. Translation gives CASSLGPDKNTEAFF.

This clonotype occurred many times. The CDR3 here is CASSLRGGYTEAFF. CDR3 bases: TGTGCCAGCAGTTTACGGGGGGGTTACACTGAAGCTTTCTTT. This chain links TRBV27 with TRBJ1-1, with a possible D match to TRBD1 (5 bases). The CDR3 length is 14 residues. Trimming shortened V by 2 bases and J by 3 bases, and 10 bases separated the two germline ends. Germline CDR1 reads MNHEY; CDR2 reads SMNVEV (reference sequence).

The sample holds many counts of this clonotype. The chain is built from TRBV10-2 and TRBJ1-1; 9 bases line up with TRBD1. V lost 3 bases and J lost 11; bases outside the gene matches: 10. The CDR3 consists of 14 residues. CDR1 WSHSY and CDR2 SAAADI come from the germline V gene. The CDR3 sequence is CASSETGGAGTAFF. The CDR3 bases are TGCGCCAGCAGTGAAACAGGGGGCGCCGGTACGGCTTTCTTT.

This clonotype was observed at least ten times. CDR3 in amino acids: CASRRAGTDSSYEQYF. The CDR3 nucleotides read TGTGCCAGCAGGAGGGCCGGGACGGATAGCTCCTACGAGCAGTACTTC. V is TRBV12-3 or TRBV12-4 and J is TRBJ2-7; D might be TRBD1 or TRBD2, each matching 5 bases. The CDR3 length is 16 residues. Trimming removed 6 bases from V and 0 bases from J, with 18 bases in between.

The sample holds many counts of this clonotype. The J gene is TRBJ2-1, the V gene TRBV20-1; the match to TRBD2 covers 8 bases. Germline V gene lookup returns CDR1 DFQATT and CDR2 SNEGSKA (reference sequence). The V segment lost 3 bases and the J segment 9 bases; nucleotides outside the gene matches: 13. This CDR3 has 15 residues. The CDR3 DNA is TGCAGTGCTAGTAAGGCAGCGGGGGCCCCAGGTGAGCAGTTCTTC. Residues: CSASKAAGAPGEQFF.

Many counts were recorded for this clonotype. This chain joins TRBV20-1 and TRBJ1-1; 11 bases line up with TRBD1. Germline V gives CDR1 DFQATT, CDR2 SNEGSKA (reference sequence). This CDR3 has 14 residues. J gave up 4 bases and V 3 bases, and 4 bases lay outside the gene matches. The CDR3 DNA reads as TGCAGTGCTAGTAGGGGGACAGGGGGCACTGAAGCTTTCTTT. This encodes CSASRGTGGTEAFF.

In its sample, this clonotype was seen many times. This chain joins TRBV12-3 or TRBV12-4 and TRBJ2-5; D not resolved. This CDR3 spans 13 amino acids. V lost 3 bases to trimming and J lost 1 base, with 6 bases between them. The CDR3: CASSLGSQETQYF. CDR3 nucleotides: TGTGCCAGCAGTTTGGGCAGCCAAGAGACCCAGTACTTC.

This clonotype was seen at least ten times. Here the CDR3 reads CASSEPRGQGAGGYTF. The CDR3 nucleotides are TGTGCCAGCAGTGAACCTCGCGGACAGGGGGCAGGGGGCTACACCTTC. J is TRBJ1-2 and V is TRBV25-1, with 11 bases fitting TRBD1. Germline assignment: CDR1 MGHDK and CDR2 SYGVNS. The CDR3 runs 16 residues. With 2 bases clipped from V and 8 bases from J, the junction kept 10 bases outside the gene matches.

The chain links TRBV27 to TRBJ2-7; either TRBD1 or TRBD2 may supply D (5 bases each). The CDR3 runs 14 residues. Trimming stripped 3 bases from V and 2 bases from J, with 11 bases between. In germline, CDR1 is MNHEY, CDR2 SMNVEV (reference sequence). CDR3 in amino acids: CASSLLGRTYEQYF. The CDR3 DNA follows: TGTGCCAGCAGTTTGTTGGGACGGACCTACGAGCAGTACTTC.

In regard to this clonotype: The CDR3 ends on some other residue instead of the conserved phenylalanine or tryptophan, so this is likely a read error. The chain carries TRBV6-5 and TRBJ1-2; tentative D call: TRBD1 (5 bases). The CDR3 loop spans 12 amino acids. V was cut by 6 bases and J by 8 bases, with 13 bases left in between. From germline, CDR1 is MNHEY and CDR2 SVGAGI. CDR3 region: CASSLPGGGYTY. The CDR3 nucleotides read TGTGCCAGCAGCTTACCCGGGGGGGGCTACACCTAC.